This record covers a single TCR beta chain. V was trimmed by 3 bases and J by 2 bases, leaving 12 bases between them. Germline V gene lookup returns CDR1 SGHRS and CDR2 YFSETQ. The CDR3 sequence is 14 residues long. The sample originates from a study of blood T cell repertoires in COVID-19. Assay used: immunoSEQ multiplex PCR; TCRdb lists only in-frame clones, some missing. The data contain roughly 65,000 clones, roughly 82% of them singletons. This receptor was taken from a human donor in a cohort sampled during active COVID-19. The V gene is TRBV5-1, the J gene TRBJ2-7; maybe TRBD1 (6 bases). Source material: peripheral blood. CDR3 DNA sequence: TGCGCCAGCAGCTCCCGGGACATTCCCTACGAGCAGTACTTC. Translating gives CASSSRDIPYEQYF.